This T cell receptor beta chain is drawn from a study of blood T cell repertoires in COVID-19. Germline CDR1 is SGHVS and CDR2 is FNYEAQ. This CDR3 comprises 16 residues. V lost 1 base to trimming and J lost 5 bases, with 14 bases between them. As handled by the study authors: Amplification of reference gene primers was used by the study to estimate nucleated cell counts. The table came from immunoSEQ multiplex PCR; TCRdb's copy has only in-frame clones and leaves some out. V and J calls and clone size are copied from that table; D and trimming were computed from the DNA. This table holds more than 65,000 clones, roughly 82% found once.

This clonotype was sampled from a woman of 80 years or more with active or convalescent COVID-19. The chain combines TRBV7-6 with TRBJ2-2; tentatively, D is TRBD2 (6 bases). Sequencing input: peripheral blood. CDR3 residues: CASSLGGLPGTGELFF. The CDR3 DNA reads TGTGCCAGCAGCTTAGGGGGACTCCCAGGGACCGGGGAGCTGTTTTTT.